This T cell receptor beta chain was sequenced for a study of identical twins. Overall study results and limits: Memory repertoires lacked the insertion deficit that abundant cord blood beta clonotypes showed. Excess low generation probability was seen in twin-shared out-of-frame alpha sequences.

Template switching introduced a universal primer site, and the cDNA bore unique molecular identifiers. MiXCR was run by TCRdb on the 5' RACE reads, yielding one entry per CDR3 protein. This table has about 810,000 distinct CDR3 sequences, roughly an eighth appearing once. Everyone who gave samples was a healthy Caucasian. The V gene lost 0 bases and the J gene lost 6 bases, with 10 bases spanning the gap. The CDR3 has 14 amino acids. Germline V CDR1 and CDR2: SGHRS, YFSETQ. Many counts were recorded for this clonotype. Its antigen is unknown. The same sample was also used in a study of yellow fever vaccine responses in identical twins.

This chain connects TRBV5-1 to TRBJ2-1; D is uncertain. The sequenced sample was PBMCs. This TCR derives from a woman between 18 and 29 years old in good health. CDR3: CASSLEGTVNEQFF. CDR3 sequence (DNA): TGCGCCAGCAGCTTGGAGGGAACCGTCAATGAGCAGTTCTTC. The whole variable domain, remainder taken from reference TRBV5-1 and TRBJ2-1, is KAGVTQTPRYLIKTRGQQVTLSCSPISGHRSVSWYQQTPGQGLQFLFEYFSETQRNKGNFPGRFSGRQFSNSRSEMNVSTLELGDSALYLCASSLEGTVNEQFFGPGTRLTVL.